One sample yielded the 27 T cell receptor beta chains listed below, sequenced in a study of blood T cell repertoires in COVID-19. The assay was immunoSEQ multiplex PCR, and TCRdb's table has in-frame clones only and misses some. The sample shows about 180,000 clones, about 75% of them seen only once. The sample comprised peripheral blood. These TCRs come from a woman between 65 and 79 years old with acute or convalescent COVID-19.

The V call is TRBV24-1, the J call TRBJ1-5, with TRBD1 identical over 8 bases. Germline V lookup: CDR1 KGHDR, CDR2 SFDVKD. V trimming: 4 bases; J trimming: 3 bases; junction bases outside the gene matches: 10. The CDR3 spans 17 residues. Here the CDR3 reads CATSDPGTGGTNQPQHF. DNA of the CDR3: TGTGCCACCAGTGACCCTGGGACAGGCGGGACCAATCAGCCCCAGCATTTT.

Note on this clone: Relative to the germline gene, one junction end is altered; a read error may explain this. V is TRBV7-2 and J is TRBJ2-3; 10 bases are shared with TRBD2. There are 16 residues in the CDR3. Germline V gives CDR1 SGHTA, CDR2 FQGNSA. CDR3 sequence reads: CASSLAGVLVTDTQYF. Written as DNA, the CDR3 is TGTGCCAGCAGCCTAGCGGGAGTTCTGGTCACAGATACGCAGTATTTT.

This clone was counted once. The chain recombines TRBV2 with TRBJ1-1; TRBD1 might be the D (5 bases). CDR1 and CDR2 from the germline V gene are SNHLY and FYNNEI. The CDR3 totals 14 residues. V lost 7 bases and J lost 1, with 13 bases in between. The CDR3 sequence is CASTGGEWNTEAFF. The CDR3 bases are TGTGCCAGCACGGGGGGGGAGTGGAACACTGAAGCTTTCTTT.

The V gene is TRBV7-3, the J gene TRBJ2-1, with 8 bases identical to TRBD1. Germline values: CDR1 SGHTA, CDR2 FQGTGA. CDR3 length equals 15 residues. V was clipped by 2 bases and J by 5 bases; unmatched bases: 5. CDR3 in amino acids: CASSLGTGVHNEQFF. CDR3 sequence (DNA): TGTGCCAGCAGCTTAGGGACAGGCGTCCACAATGAGCAGTTCTTC.

J is TRBJ2-5 and V is TRBV7-8, with D unresolved. CDR1 and CDR2 (germline): SGHVS, FQNEAQ. The length of the CDR3 is 15 residues. V lost 3 bases to trimming and J lost 1 base, with 12 bases between them. The CDR3 protein is CASSFVEPSQETQYF. CDR3 sequence (DNA): TGTGCCAGCAGCTTCGTGGAGCCTAGCCAAGAGACCCAGTACTTC. Variable domain in full (rest from reference TRBV7-8 and TRBJ2-5): GAGVSQSPRYKVAKRGQDVALRCDPISGHVSLFWYQQALGQGPEFLTYFQNEAQLDKSGLPSDRFFAERPEGSVSTLKIQRTQQEDSAVYLCASSFVEPSQETQYFGPGTRLLVL.

The sample holds a few counts of this clone. V usage is TRBV20-1 and J usage is TRBJ2-1; TRBD2 matches at 7 bases. The junction had 6 bases not matched to a gene; V was cut back by 7 bases and J by 9 bases. Looked up from germline, CDR1 is DFQATT and CDR2 is SNEGSKA (reference sequence). There are 11 residues in the CDR3. The CDR3 is CSGTRTGEQFF. Here the CDR3 DNA reads TGCAGTGGGACTAGAACTGGTGAGCAGTTCTTC.

This rearrangement joins TRBV19 to TRBJ1-3; D not certain. CDR1 and CDR2 (germline): LNHDA, SQIVND (reference sequence). Trimming cost V 11 bases and J 2 bases, with 16 bases left between them. The CDR3 is 14 residues long. CDR3 sequence: CADSEEPPGNTIYF. CDR3 nucleotides: TGTGCCGACTCCGAAGAACCTCCTGGAAACACCATATATTTT. Supplemented by reference TRBV19 and TRBJ1-3, the full variable domain reads DGGITQSPKYLFRKEGQNVTLSCEQNLNHDAMYWYRQDPGQGLRLIYYSQIVNDFQKGDIAEGYSVSREKKESFPLTVTSAQKNPTAFYLCADSEEPPGNTIYFGEGSWLTVV.

The V and J genes are TRBV6-1 and TRBJ2-3, with 11 bases aligning to TRBD1. Germline V gene data show CDR1 as MNHNS and CDR2 as SASEGT. V lost 5 bases and J lost 4; bases outside the gene matches: 5. The CDR3 has 15 residues. This CDR3 reads CASSTGQGAADTQYF. The CDR3 coding sequence is TGTGCCAGCAGTACCGGACAGGGGGCTGCAGATACGCAGTATTTT.

This clone was picked up one time. V gene TRBV7-8 combines with J gene TRBJ2-7; TRBD2 might be the D (5 bases). V was trimmed by 5 bases and J by 5 bases, leaving 13 bases between them. The V gene's germline CDR1 is SGHVS and CDR2 FQNEAQ. The CDR3 length is 13 residues. CDR3 in amino acids: CASSPSGLHEQYF. The DNA of the CDR3 is TGTGCCAGCAGCCCGTCGGGGTTGCACGAGCAGTACTTC.

The chain recombines TRBV27 with TRBJ2-7; TRBD1 might be the D (6 bases). The CDR3 contains 14 residues. Germline values: CDR1 MNHEY, CDR2 SMNVEV (reference sequence). V lost 6 bases, J lost 0 bases, and 12 bases lay in between. In DNA form, the CDR3 reads TGTGCCAGCAGCCGAGGGGGATTCTCCTACGAGCAGTACTTC. This encodes CASSRGGFSYEQYF.

The V and J genes are TRBV5-6 and TRBJ2-3; D is perhaps TRBD1 (5 bases). Germline lookup yields CDR1 SGHDT and CDR2 YYEEEE. Trimming cost V 3 bases and J 3 bases, with 23 bases left between them. The CDR3 has 18 residues. The CDR3 here is CASSSYLHRQPETDTQYF. The CDR3 coding sequence is TGTGCCAGCAGCTCCTACCTCCATAGACAGCCAGAAACAGATACGCAGTATTTT.

This clone was detected only a few times. The rearrangement links TRBV5-6 to TRBJ2-1, with 10 bases aligning to TRBD2. Germline lookup yields CDR1 SGHDT and CDR2 YYEEEE. J gave up 5 bases and V 3 bases, and 5 bases lay outside the gene matches. CDR3 length: 15 residues. CDR3 in DNA: TGTGCCAGCAGCTCAGCGGGGGGGCCCCACAATGAGCAGTTCTTC. Protein product: CASSSAGGPHNEQFF.

V gene TRBV6-6 combines with J gene TRBJ2-6, with D uncertain. The CDR3 is made up of 12 amino acids. CDR1 is MNHNY and CDR2 is SVGAGI in the germline V gene (reference sequence). V dropped 10 bases and J dropped 4 bases, with 8 bases sitting between them. CDR3 nucleotides: TGTGCCACCCTCCGGGGGGCCAACGTCCTGACTTTC. This translates into CATLRGANVLTF.

The chain joins TRBV5-6 to TRBJ2-3; 7 bases are a match to TRBD2. Germline CDR1 is SGHDT and CDR2 is YYEEEE. The J segment lost 5 bases and the V segment lost 3 bases, leaving 9 bases of the junction unmatched. The CDR3 contains 15 residues. DNA for the CDR3: TGTGCCAGCAGCTCCACGGGGGGTGGGGTAGATACGCAGTATTTT. This codes for CASSSTGGGVDTQYF.

V usage is TRBV3-1 (or the pseudogene TRBV3-2) and J usage is TRBJ1-6; 8 bases are a match to TRBD1. The CDR3 contains 14 residues. Looked up from germline, CDR1 is LGHDT and CDR2 is YNNKEL (reference sequence). J lost 7 bases, V lost 3 bases, and 2 bases had no gene match. CDR3 in DNA: TGTGCCAGCAGCCAGGGGGACAGGAATTCACCCCTCCACTTT. This encodes CASSQGDRNSPLHF.

This clone turned up a few times. The identical CDR3 is also encoded by other nucleotide sequences in the sample. This chain joins TRBV4-2 and TRBJ2-3; D unclear. Germline CDR1 LGHNA, CDR2 YNFKEQ. Between the trimmed V and J ends, which lost 0 bases and 2 bases, there was a span of 6 bases. CDR3 length: 14 amino acids. The CDR3 reads CASSQETYTDTQYF. CDR3 bases: TGTGCCAGCAGCCAAGAAACTTACACAGATACGCAGTATTTT.

This chain joins TRBV18 and TRBJ2-7; 7 nucleotides align to TRBD2. There are 15 residues in the CDR3. The J segment lost 0 bases and the V segment lost 3 bases, leaving 5 bases of the junction unmatched. Germline V CDR1 and CDR2: KGHSH, LQKENI. CDR3 sequence reads: CASSPASGSSYEQYF. The CDR3 nucleotides are TGTGCCAGCTCACCGGCTAGCGGAAGCTCCTACGAGCAGTACTTC. The variable domain in full, with the rest retrieved from reference TRBV18 and TRBJ2-7, is NAGVMQNPRHLVRRRGQEARLRCSPMKGHSHVYWYRQLPEEGLKFMVYLQKENIIDESGMPKERFSAEFPKEGPSILRIQQVVRGDSAAYFCASSPASGSSYEQYFGPGTRLTVT.

The chain uses TRBV6-1 and TRBJ1-2; 8 bases match TRBD1. V gave up 2 bases and J gave up 3 bases; unmatched junction bases: 5. This CDR3 has 15 residues. Germline-derived CDR1 and CDR2 are MNHNS and SASEGT. Written as DNA, the CDR3 is TGTGCCAGCAGTGAATGGGCAGGGGGCGACTATGGCTACACCTTC. Protein: CASSEWAGGDYGYTF.

The rearrangement joins TRBV24-1 to TRBJ1-5; 8 nucleotides match TRBD1. V shed 4 bases, J shed 4 bases, and the junction held 2 bases outside the gene matches. The CDR3 length is 14 residues. Germline CDR1 KGHDR, CDR2 SFDVKD. The CDR3: CATSDRTGNQPQHF. In nucleotides, the CDR3 is TGTGCCACCAGTGACCGGACAGGGAATCAGCCCCAGCATTTT.

V is TRBV5-6 and J is TRBJ2-7, with 8 bases that match TRBD2. The CDR3 is 14 residues long. The J segment lost 3 bases and the V segment lost 1 base, leaving 3 bases of the junction unmatched. The germline CDR1 and CDR2 sequences are SGHDT and YYEEEE. For the CDR3, the DNA is TGTGCCAGCAGCTTGACGGCGGGGGGCTACGAGCAGTACTTC. Protein sequence: CASSLTAGGYEQYF.

This clone was seen a few times. The chain carries TRBV3-1 (or the pseudogene TRBV3-2) and TRBJ1-6; 8 bases fit TRBD1. The CDR3 runs to 15 residues. Germline CDR1 reads LGHDT; CDR2 reads YNNKEL (reference sequence). Trimming cost V 1 base and J 9 bases; bases outside gene matches: 5. The chain's CDR3 is CASSQATGGGSPLHF. DNA for the CDR3: TGTGCCAGCAGCCAAGCAACAGGGGGTGGTTCACCCCTCCACTTT.

This chain uses TRBV6-5 with TRBJ2-7, with 11 bases aligning to TRBD2. Germline CDR1 MNHEY, CDR2 SVGAGI. With 0 bases clipped from V and 7 bases from J, the junction kept 8 bases outside the gene matches. This CDR3 region has 16 residues. CDR3 nucleotide sequence: TGTGCCAGCAGTTACTCGAGACTAGCGGGGAGGAGGGAGCAGTACTTC. This sequence encodes CASSYSRLAGRREQYF.

The J gene is TRBJ2-7, the V gene TRBV11-2; 9 bases match TRBD1. The ends lost 4 bases at V and 2 bases at J; junction bases unmatched: 12. The CDR3 spans 17 residues. CDR1 SGHAT and CDR2 FQNNGV come from the germline V gene. CDR3 loop: CASSSIHRGPTPYEQYF. In DNA, the CDR3 is TGTGCCAGCAGCTCGATTCACAGGGGGCCAACCCCCTACGAGCAGTACTTC.

This sequence joins TRBV9 and TRBJ2-1, with D perhaps matching TRBD2 (5 bases). This CDR3 is built from 12 residues. Per the germline V gene, CDR1 is SGDLS and CDR2 is YYNGEE. Trimming shortened V by 3 bases and J by 10 bases, and 11 bases separated the two germline ends. This chain's CDR3 is CASSANSVEQFF. CDR3 nucleotides: TGTGCCAGCAGCGCCAATAGCGTGGAGCAGTTCTTC.

This chain connects TRBV7-2 to TRBJ2-5; D is possibly TRBD2 (6 bases). Trimming removed 5 bases from V and 0 bases from J, with 10 bases in between. This CDR3 comprises 14 residues. In germline, CDR1 is SGHTA, CDR2 FQGNSA. This chain's CDR3 is CASSPGGYQETQYF. CDR3 DNA: TGTGCCAGCAGCCCTGGGGGGTACCAAGAGACCCAGTACTTC.

This chain connects TRBV29-1 to TRBJ2-7, with D unresolved. The V gene lost 1 base and the J gene lost 3 bases, with 10 bases spanning the gap. The CDR3 consists of 13 residues. The germline V gene has CDR1 SQVTM and CDR2 ANQGSEA. CDR3 sequence reads: CSVEVGSGYEQYF. In DNA, the CDR3 is TGCAGCGTTGAAGTGGGCTCAGGCTACGAGCAGTACTTC.

The CDR3 region is CASSLASGPYNEQFF. The CDR3 DNA reads as TGTGCCAGCAGCTTGGCTAGCGGCCCATACAATGAGCAGTTCTTC. The rearrangement joins TRBV5-4 to TRBJ2-1; 7 bases line up with TRBD2. The germline gives CDR1 SGHNT, CDR2 YYREEE (reference sequence). V trimming: 0 bases; J trimming: 4 bases; junction bases outside the gene matches: 4. CDR3 length: 15 residues.